One sample yielded the 19 T cell receptor beta chains listed below, sequenced in a study of T cell responses to AZD1222 COVID-19 vaccine. Assay: immunoSEQ multiplex PCR; the TCRdb copy retains only in-frame clones and omits some. Of about 48,000 clones in the sample, about 86% are singletons; the top ten hold approximately 6.5%. The sequences come from peripheral blood, collected 28 days after the second AZD1222 dose. The receptors were gathered from an adult who received the AZD1222 COVID-19 vaccine.

The chain employs TRBV18 and TRBJ1-2; D perhaps matches TRBD1 (6 bases). The ends were cut back, 3 bases at V and 8 bases at J, with 22 bases in the middle. The CDR3 runs 16 residues. The germline gives CDR1 KGHSH, CDR2 LQKENI. The CDR3 region is CASSPVDRRETSGYTF. The CDR3 coding sequence is TGTGCCAGCTCACCCGTTGACAGGAGGGAGACTAGCGGCTACACCTTC.

The rearrangement uses TRBV28 and TRBJ1-6; 7 nucleotides match TRBD1. J was trimmed by 5 bases and V by 6 bases; bases with no gene match: 7. From germline, CDR1 is MDHEN and CDR2 SYDVKM. This CDR3 has 15 residues. CDR3 amino acids: CASRKRDRNNSPLHF. CDR3 sequence (DNA): TGTGCCAGCAGGAAAAGGGACAGAAATAATTCACCCCTCCACTTT.

In this sample, this clone turned up once. This chain links TRBV28 with TRBJ1-4, with D hard to call. The CDR3 runs 12 residues. Trimming shortened V by 7 bases and J by 8 bases, and 11 bases separated the two germline ends. Germline V gene sequence: CDR1 MDHEN, CDR2 SYDVKM. Written as DNA, the CDR3 is TGTGCCAGCATGGACTACATAGAAAAACTGTTTTTT. This encodes CASMDYIEKLFF. Full variable domain (missing parts from reference TRBV28 and TRBJ1-4): DVKVTQSSRYLVKRTGEKVFLECVQDMDHENMFWYRQDPGLGLRLIYFSYDVKMKEKGDIPEGYSVSREKKERFSLILESASTNQTSMYLCASMDYIEKLFFGSGTQLSVL.

J is TRBJ1-5 and V is TRBV7-9; D ambiguous. V was trimmed by 1 base and J by 0 bases, leaving 4 bases between them. The germline V gene has CDR1 SEHNR and CDR2 FQNEAQ (reference sequence). The CDR3 is made up of 14 amino acids. The CDR3 sequence is CASSLDTSNQPQHF. Written as DNA, the CDR3 is TGTGCCAGCAGCTTAGACACTAGCAATCAGCCCCAGCATTTT. Full variable domain (outside the CDR3, taken from reference TRBV7-9 and TRBJ1-5): DTGVSQNPRHKITKRGQNVTFRCDPISEHNRLYWYRQTLGQGPEFLTYFQNEAQLEKSRLLSDRFSAERPKGSFSTLEIQRTEQGDSAMYLCASSLDTSNQPQHFGDGTRLSIL.

This chain links TRBV11-3 with TRBJ1-1; TRBD1 might be the D (6 bases). Germline V gene data show CDR1 as SGHNT and CDR2 as YENEEA. The CDR3 is made up of 16 amino acids. V lost 4 bases, J lost 0 bases, and 15 bases lay in between. The CDR3, as DNA: TGTGCCAGCAGCTCAGTTCGGGACATCATGAACACTGAAGCTTTCTTT. It is translated as CASSSVRDIMNTEAFF.

This clone turned up a few times. The gene calls are TRBV4-2 and TRBJ2-7; D is uncertain. The CDR3 has 14 residues. CDR1 and CDR2 from the germline V gene are LGHNA and YNFKEQ. The V gene lost 1 base and the J gene lost 9 bases, with 16 bases spanning the gap. The CDR3 DNA is TGTGCCAGCAGCCAAGTACGGGCTTATTTGGTGCAGTACTTC. This codes for CASSQVRAYLVQYF.

This clone was counted a few times. The chain has TRBV12-3 or TRBV12-4 and TRBJ1-2, with D unclear. V was pared by 5 bases and J by 6 bases, with 10 bases between. The CDR3 totals 12 residues. The CDR3 DNA reads as TGTGCCAGCAGTACCATCCCCCATGGCTACACCTTC. Translating it yields CASSTIPHGYTF.

The genes are TRBV6-5 and TRBJ1-3; D possibly corresponds to TRBD1 (5 bases). The CDR3 is 15 residues long. Germline V CDR1 and CDR2: MNHEY, SVGAGI. V dropped 5 bases and J dropped 2 bases, with 13 bases sitting between them. Here the CDR3 reads CASSNGGVPGNTIYF. The CDR3 nucleotides are TGTGCCAGCAGTAACGGGGGGGTTCCTGGAAACACCATATATTTT.

In its sample, this clone was seen once. The rearrangement uses TRBV7-2 and TRBJ2-3; TRBD2 is a possible D gene (6 bases). From germline, CDR1 is SGHTA and CDR2 FQGNSA. The germline V and J ends were trimmed by 2 bases and 4 bases, with 16 bases remaining between them. The CDR3 has 16 amino acids. The CDR3: CASSLSGGGNADTQYF. DNA of the CDR3: TGTGCCAGCAGCTTATCAGGTGGAGGGAATGCAGATACGCAGTATTTT.

The chain couples TRBV18 to TRBJ2-1; no firm D call. The CDR3 consists of 13 residues. Looked up from germline, CDR1 is KGHSH and CDR2 is LQKENI. Trimming stripped 1 base from V and 8 bases from J, with 9 bases between. The CDR3 loop reads CASSPRQTHEQFF. The CDR3 DNA follows: TGTGCCAGCTCACCACGGCAGACCCATGAGCAGTTCTTC.

The genes are TRBV14 and TRBJ1-1; D might be TRBD1 (5 bases). The V end was cut by 0 bases, the J end by 1 base, with 12 bases between. In germline, CDR1 is SGHDN, CDR2 FVKESK. The CDR3 contains 16 residues. The DNA of the CDR3 is TGTGCCAGCAGCCAAGACGAGGAGGGGAGGAACACTGAAGCTTTCTTT. Translation gives CASSQDEEGRNTEAFF.

This clone showed up just a few times. The rearrangement links TRBV19 to TRBJ1-2; no clear D gene. Germline V gene sequence: CDR1 LNHDA, CDR2 SQIVND (reference sequence). V lost 6 bases and J 4 bases, leaving 12 bases between the germline ends. The CDR3 sequence is 13 residues long. The CDR3: CASSPVAFYGYTF. The CDR3 DNA follows: TGTGCCAGTAGCCCAGTGGCGTTCTATGGCTACACCTTC.

This rearrangement joins TRBV10-1 to TRBJ2-3; no definite D call. CDR1 and CDR2 (germline): WNHNN, SYGVQD (reference sequence). The V and J ends lost 2 bases and 1 base respectively, with 4 bases between them. The CDR3 contains 13 residues. The CDR3 sequence is CASSEAGTDTQYF. As DNA, the CDR3 is TGCGCCAGCAGTGAGGCGGGCACAGATACGCAGTATTTT.

This clone was counted once. The rearrangement links TRBV19 to TRBJ2-4, with D uncertain. Trimming removed 2 bases from V and 0 bases from J, with 5 bases in between. The CDR3 loop spans 14 amino acids. Germline-derived CDR1 and CDR2 are LNHDA and SQIVND (reference sequence). The CDR3 region is CASSIPGAKNIQYF. DNA of the CDR3: TGTGCCAGTAGTATACCCGGAGCCAAAAACATTCAGTACTTC.

The chain is built from TRBV6-9 and TRBJ2-7, with D perhaps TRBD1 (7 bases). The CDR3 spans 13 residues. The germline V gene has CDR1 MNHGY and CDR2 SVAAGI. The V end lost 6 bases, the J end lost 1 base, and 10 bases lay between the germline ends. Written as DNA, the CDR3 is TGTGCCAGCAGCCCAGGGGGGTCCTACGAGCAGTACTTC. Translated, it gives CASSPGGSYEQYF.

The gene calls are TRBV28 and TRBJ2-1; a possible D gene is TRBD2 (6 bases). The CDR3 consists of 17 residues. Trimming stripped 7 bases from V and 6 bases from J, with 25 bases between. Germline V gene sequence: CDR1 MDHEN, CDR2 SYDVKM. In nucleotides, the CDR3 is TGTGCCAGCAACACCCCGTTCGGGGGAGGAAGGGCCAATGAGCAGTTCTTC. This sequence encodes CASNTPFGGGRANEQFF.

This clone was observed a single time. This sequence joins TRBV6-5 and TRBJ1-5, with D uncertain. From germline, CDR1 is MNHEY and CDR2 SVGAGI. The germline V and J ends were trimmed by 5 bases and 9 bases, with 17 bases remaining between them. The CDR3 has 14 amino acids. The CDR3 spells CASSLDGPPGPQHF. The CDR3 coding sequence is TGTGCCAGCAGTCTGGACGGACCTCCGGGGCCCCAGCATTTT.

The rearrangement links TRBV6-2 or TRBV6-3 to TRBJ1-4; TRBD1 aligns across 10 bases. CDR1 is MNHEY, CDR2 SVGEGT, per germline. With V trimmed by 4 bases and J by 6 bases, 5 bases remained unmatched. This CDR3 region has 15 residues. For the CDR3, the DNA is TGTGCCAGCAGTTCCGCCGGGACAGGGGATGAAAAACTGTTTTTT. Translating it yields CASSSAGTGDEKLFF.

This clone appeared a few times. The chain recombines TRBV14 with TRBJ2-1, with 7 bases aligning to TRBD1. The junction had 8 bases not matched to a gene; V was cut back by 3 bases and J by 6 bases. The germline gives CDR1 SGHDN, CDR2 FVKESK. This CDR3 spans 15 amino acids. This CDR3 reads CASSHLQGQPNEQFF. The DNA for the CDR3 is TGTGCCAGCAGCCATTTGCAGGGACAGCCCAATGAGCAGTTCTTC. Full variable domain (missing parts from reference TRBV14 and TRBJ2-1): EAGVTQFPSHSVIEKGQTVTLRCDPISGHDNLYWYRRVMGKEIKFLLHFVKESKQDESGMPNNRFLAERTGGTYSTLKVQPAELEDSGVYFCASSHLQGQPNEQFFGPGTRLTVL.